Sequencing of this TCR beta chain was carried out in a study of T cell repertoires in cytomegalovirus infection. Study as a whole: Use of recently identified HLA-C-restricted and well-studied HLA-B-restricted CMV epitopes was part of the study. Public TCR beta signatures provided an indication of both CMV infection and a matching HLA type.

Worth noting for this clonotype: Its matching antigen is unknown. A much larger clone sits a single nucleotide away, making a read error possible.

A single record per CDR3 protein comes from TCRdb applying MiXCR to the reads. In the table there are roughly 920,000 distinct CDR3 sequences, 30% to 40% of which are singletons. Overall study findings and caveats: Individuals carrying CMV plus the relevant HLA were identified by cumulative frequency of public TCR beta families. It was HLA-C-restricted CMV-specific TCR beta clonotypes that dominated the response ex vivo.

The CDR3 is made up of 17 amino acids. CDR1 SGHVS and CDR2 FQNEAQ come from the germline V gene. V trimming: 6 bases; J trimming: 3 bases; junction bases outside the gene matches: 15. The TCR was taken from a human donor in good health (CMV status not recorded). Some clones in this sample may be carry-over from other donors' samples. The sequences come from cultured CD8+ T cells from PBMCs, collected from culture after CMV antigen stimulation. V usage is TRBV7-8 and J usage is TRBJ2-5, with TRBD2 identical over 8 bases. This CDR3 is CASSLGVGGGTKETQYF. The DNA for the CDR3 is TGTGCCAGCAGTCTAGGGGTTGGCGGGGGGACGAAAGAGACCCAGTACTTC.